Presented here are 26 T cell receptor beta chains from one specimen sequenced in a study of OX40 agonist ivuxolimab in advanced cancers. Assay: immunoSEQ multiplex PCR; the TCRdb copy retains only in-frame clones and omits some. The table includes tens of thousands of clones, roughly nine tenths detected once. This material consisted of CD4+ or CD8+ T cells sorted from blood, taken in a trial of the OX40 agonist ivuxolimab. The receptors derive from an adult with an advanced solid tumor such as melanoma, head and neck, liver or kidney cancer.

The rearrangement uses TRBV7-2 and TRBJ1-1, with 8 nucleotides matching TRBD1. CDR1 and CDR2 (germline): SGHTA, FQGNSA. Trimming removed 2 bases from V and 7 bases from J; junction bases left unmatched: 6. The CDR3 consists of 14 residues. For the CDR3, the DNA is TGTGCCAGCAGCTTACAGGGGGCGCCTAGTGAAGCTTTCTTT. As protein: CASSLQGAPSEAFF. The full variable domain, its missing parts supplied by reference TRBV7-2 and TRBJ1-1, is GAGVSQSPSNKVTEKGKDVELRCDPISGHTALYWYRQSLGQGLEFLIYFQGNSAPDKSGLPSDRFSAERTGGSVSTLTIQRTQQEDSAVYLCASSLQGAPSEAFFGQGTRLTVV.

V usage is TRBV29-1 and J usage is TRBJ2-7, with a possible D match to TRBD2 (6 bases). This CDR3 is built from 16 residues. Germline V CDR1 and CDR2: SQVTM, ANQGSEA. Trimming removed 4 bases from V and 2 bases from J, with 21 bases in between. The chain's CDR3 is CSVGVPETGSPYEQYF. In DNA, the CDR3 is TGCAGCGTTGGAGTTCCTGAGACCGGGAGTCCCTACGAGCAGTACTTC.

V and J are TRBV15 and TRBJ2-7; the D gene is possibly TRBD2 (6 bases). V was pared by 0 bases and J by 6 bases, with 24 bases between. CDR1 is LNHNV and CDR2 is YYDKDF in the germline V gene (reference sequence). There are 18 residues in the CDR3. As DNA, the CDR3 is TGTGCCACCAGCAGAGATTATGGAGGGGCCCTTTCGACAAGCGAGCAGTACTTC. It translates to CATSRDYGGALSTSEQYF.

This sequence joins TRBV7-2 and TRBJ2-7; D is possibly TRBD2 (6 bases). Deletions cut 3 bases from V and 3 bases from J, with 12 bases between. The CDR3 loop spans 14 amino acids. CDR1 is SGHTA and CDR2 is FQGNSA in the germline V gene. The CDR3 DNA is TGTGCCAGCAGCTTGAGTCTAGCGCTCTACGAGCAGTACTTC. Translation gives CASSLSLALYEQYF.

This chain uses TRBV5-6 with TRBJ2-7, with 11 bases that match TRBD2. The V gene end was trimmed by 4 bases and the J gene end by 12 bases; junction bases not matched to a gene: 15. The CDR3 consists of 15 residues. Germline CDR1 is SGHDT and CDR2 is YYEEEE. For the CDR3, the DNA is TGTGCCAGCAGCCCCGCGGGACTAGCGGAGCTGGGGGCGTACTTC. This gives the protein CASSPAGLAELGAYF.

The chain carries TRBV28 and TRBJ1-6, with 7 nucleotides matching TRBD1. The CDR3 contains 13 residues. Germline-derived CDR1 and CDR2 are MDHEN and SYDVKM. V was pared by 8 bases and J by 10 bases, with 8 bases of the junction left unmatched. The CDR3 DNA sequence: TGTGCCAGCGCGACAGGGTTGAGGTCACCCCTCCACTTT. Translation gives CASATGLRSPLHF.

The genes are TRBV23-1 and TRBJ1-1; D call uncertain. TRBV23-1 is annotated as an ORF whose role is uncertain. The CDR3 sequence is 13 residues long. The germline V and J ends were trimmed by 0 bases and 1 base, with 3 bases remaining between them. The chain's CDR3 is CASSQSKNTEAFF. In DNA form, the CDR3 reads TGCGCCAGCAGTCAATCGAAGAACACTGAAGCTTTCTTT.

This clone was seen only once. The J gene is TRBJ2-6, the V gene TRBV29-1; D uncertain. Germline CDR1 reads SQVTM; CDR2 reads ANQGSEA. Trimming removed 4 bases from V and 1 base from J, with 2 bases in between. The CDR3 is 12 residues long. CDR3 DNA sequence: TGCAGCGTTGGGTCTGGGGCCAACGTCCTGACTTTC. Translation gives CSVGSGANVLTF.

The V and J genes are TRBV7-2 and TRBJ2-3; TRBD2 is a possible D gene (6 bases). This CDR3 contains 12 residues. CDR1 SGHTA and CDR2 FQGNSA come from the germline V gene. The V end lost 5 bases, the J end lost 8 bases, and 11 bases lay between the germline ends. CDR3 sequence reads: CASSVTGGTQYF. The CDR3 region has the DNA TGTGCCAGCAGCGTTACCGGGGGTACGCAGTATTTT. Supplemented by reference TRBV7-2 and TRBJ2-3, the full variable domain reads GAGVSQSPSNKVTEKGKDVELRCDPISGHTALYWYRQSLGQGLEFLIYFQGNSAPDKSGLPSDRFSAERTGGSVSTLTIQRTQQEDSAVYLCASSVTGGTQYFGPGTRLTVL.

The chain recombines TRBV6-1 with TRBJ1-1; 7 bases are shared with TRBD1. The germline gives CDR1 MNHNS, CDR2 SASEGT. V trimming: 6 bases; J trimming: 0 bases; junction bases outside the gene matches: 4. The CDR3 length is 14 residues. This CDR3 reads CASSAGGMNTEAFF. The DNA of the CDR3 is TGTGCCAGCAGCGCAGGGGGAATGAACACTGAAGCTTTCTTT.

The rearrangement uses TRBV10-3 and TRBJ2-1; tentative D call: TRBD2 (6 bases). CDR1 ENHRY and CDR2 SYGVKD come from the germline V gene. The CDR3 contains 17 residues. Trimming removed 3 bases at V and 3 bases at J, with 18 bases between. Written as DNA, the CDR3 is TGTGCCATCAGTGATGGCCCCAAGGGAGGCGGCTACAATGAGCAGTTCTTC. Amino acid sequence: CAISDGPKGGGYNEQFF.

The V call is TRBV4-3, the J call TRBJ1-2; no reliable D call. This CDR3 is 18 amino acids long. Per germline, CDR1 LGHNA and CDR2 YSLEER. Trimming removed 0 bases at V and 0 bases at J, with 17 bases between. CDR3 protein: CASSQDLAADFTNYGYTF. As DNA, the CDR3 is TGCGCCAGCAGCCAAGACTTAGCGGCAGATTTTACTAACTATGGCTACACCTTC.

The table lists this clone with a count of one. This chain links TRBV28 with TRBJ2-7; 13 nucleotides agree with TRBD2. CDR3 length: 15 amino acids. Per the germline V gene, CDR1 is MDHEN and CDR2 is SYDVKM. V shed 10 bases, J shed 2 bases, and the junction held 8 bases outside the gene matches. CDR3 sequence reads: CATSGTSGIPYEQYF. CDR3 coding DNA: TGTGCCACCTCCGGGACTAGCGGGATTCCCTACGAGCAGTACTTC.

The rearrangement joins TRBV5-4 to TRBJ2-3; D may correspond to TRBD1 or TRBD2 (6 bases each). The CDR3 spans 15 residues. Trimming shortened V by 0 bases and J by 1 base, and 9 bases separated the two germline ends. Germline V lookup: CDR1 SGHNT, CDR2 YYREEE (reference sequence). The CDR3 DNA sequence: TGTGCCAGCAGCTTGGATGGGGGGCGCACAGATACGCAGTATTTT. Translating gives CASSLDGGRTDTQYF.

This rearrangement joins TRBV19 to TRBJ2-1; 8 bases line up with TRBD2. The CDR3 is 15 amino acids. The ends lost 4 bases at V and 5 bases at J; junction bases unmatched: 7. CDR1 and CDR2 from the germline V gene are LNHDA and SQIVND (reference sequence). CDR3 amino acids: CASSKQRESNNEQFF. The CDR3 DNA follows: TGTGCCAGTAGTAAACAGCGGGAGTCCAACAATGAGCAGTTCTTC.

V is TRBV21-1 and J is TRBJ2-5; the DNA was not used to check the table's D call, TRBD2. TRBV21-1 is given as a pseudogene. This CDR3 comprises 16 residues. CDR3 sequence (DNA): TGTGCCAGCAGCAACCAACCGGGACTAGATGGTGAGACCCAGTACTTC. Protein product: CASSNQPGLDGETQYF.

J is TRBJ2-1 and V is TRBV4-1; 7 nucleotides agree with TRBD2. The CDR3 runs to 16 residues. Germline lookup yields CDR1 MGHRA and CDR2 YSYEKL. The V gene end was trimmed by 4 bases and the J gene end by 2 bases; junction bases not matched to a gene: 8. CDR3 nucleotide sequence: TGCGCCAGCAGCCGAATAGCTCTAGCGGCCTACAATGAGCAGTTCTTC. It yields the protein CASSRIALAAYNEQFF.

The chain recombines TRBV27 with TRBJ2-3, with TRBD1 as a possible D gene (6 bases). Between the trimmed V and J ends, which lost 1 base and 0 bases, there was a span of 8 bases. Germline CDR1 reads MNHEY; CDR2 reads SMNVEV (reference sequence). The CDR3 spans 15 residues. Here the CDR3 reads CASSLWGLSTDTQYF. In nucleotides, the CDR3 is TGTGCCAGCAGTTTATGGGGGCTTAGCACAGATACGCAGTATTTT.

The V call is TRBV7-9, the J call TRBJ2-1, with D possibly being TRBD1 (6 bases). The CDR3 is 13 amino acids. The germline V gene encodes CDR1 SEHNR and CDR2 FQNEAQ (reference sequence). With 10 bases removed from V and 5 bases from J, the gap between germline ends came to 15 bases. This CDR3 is CATMSQGHNEQFF. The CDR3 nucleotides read TGTGCCACCATGTCACAGGGTCACAATGAGCAGTTCTTC.

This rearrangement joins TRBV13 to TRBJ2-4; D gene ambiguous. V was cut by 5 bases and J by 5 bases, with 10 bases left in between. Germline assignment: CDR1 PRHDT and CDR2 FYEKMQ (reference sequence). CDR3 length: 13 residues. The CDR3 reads CASSPPGENIQYF. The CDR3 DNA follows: TGTGCCAGCAGCCCCCCTGGGGAAAACATTCAGTACTTC.

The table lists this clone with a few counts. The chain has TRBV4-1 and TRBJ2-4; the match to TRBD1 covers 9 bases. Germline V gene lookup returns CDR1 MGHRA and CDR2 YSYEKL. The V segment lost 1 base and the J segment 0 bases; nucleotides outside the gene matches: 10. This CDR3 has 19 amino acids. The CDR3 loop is CASSQGFPGTGIAKNIQYF. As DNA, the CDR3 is TGCGCCAGCAGCCAAGGGTTCCCCGGGACAGGGATAGCCAAAAACATTCAGTACTTC.

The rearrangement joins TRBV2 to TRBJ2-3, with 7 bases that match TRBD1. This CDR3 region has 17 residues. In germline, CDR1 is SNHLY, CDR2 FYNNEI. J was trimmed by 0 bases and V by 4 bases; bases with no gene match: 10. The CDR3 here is CASSAPPGQPSTDTQYF. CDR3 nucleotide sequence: TGTGCCAGCAGTGCACCACCGGGACAGCCTAGCACAGATACGCAGTATTTT.

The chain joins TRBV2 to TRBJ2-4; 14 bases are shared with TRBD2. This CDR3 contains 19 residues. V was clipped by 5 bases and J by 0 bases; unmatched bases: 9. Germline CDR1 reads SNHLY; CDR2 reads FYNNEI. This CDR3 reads CASSPQTSGRALAKNIQYF. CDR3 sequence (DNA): TGTGCCAGCAGTCCTCAGACTAGCGGGAGGGCCCTAGCCAAAAACATTCAGTACTTC.

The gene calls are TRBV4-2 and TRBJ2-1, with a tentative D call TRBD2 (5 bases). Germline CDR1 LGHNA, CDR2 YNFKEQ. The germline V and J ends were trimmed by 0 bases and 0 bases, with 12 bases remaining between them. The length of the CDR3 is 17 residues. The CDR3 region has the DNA TGTGCCAGCAGCCAAGATCGAGTAGCGTCCTCCTACAATGAGCAGTTCTTC. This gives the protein CASSQDRVASSYNEQFF.

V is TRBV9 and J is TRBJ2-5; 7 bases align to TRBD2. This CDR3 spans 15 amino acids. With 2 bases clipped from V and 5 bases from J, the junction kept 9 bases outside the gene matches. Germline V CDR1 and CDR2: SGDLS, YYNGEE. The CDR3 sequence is CASSVQVGGGETQYF. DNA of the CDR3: TGTGCCAGCAGCGTCCAGGTGGGGGGAGGGGAGACCCAGTACTTC.

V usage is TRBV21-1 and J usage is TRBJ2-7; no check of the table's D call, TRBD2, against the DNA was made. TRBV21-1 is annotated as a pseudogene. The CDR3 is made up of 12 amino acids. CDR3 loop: CASSKVKAEQYF. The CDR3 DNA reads TGTGCCAGCAGCAAAGTAAAAGCCGAGCAGTACTTC.